Listed below are T cell receptor beta chains from one sample, sequenced in a study of blood T cell repertoires in COVID-19. The repertoire was sequenced with immunoSEQ multiplex PCR; TCRdb's copy has only in-frame clones and lacks some. The sample consists of under 200,000 clones, 80% of them appearing once. Material: peripheral blood. The receptors shown here come from a man aged 70 or older with active or convalescent COVID-19. CDR3s include the opening cysteine and the closing phenylalanine or tryptophan. Fields, in order: clone size, V gene, J gene, D gene, CDR3 DNA, CDR3 protein. D genes are given only for firm matches. The size field is filled for only some rows; it gives once, few, many or a size class.

-	TRBV4-1	TRBJ1-6	-	TGCGCCAGCAGCCAGAGATCCACTGCCAATTCACCCCTCCACTTT	CASSQRSTANSPLHF
once	TRBV3-1/TRBV3-2	TRBJ2-1	-	TGTGCCAGCAGCCCCAAACTCTACCCGGAGAGCTACAATGAGCAGTTCTTC	CASSPKLYPESYNEQFF
once	TRBV30	TRBJ2-5	-	TGTGCCTGGAGTGTTGGAGGGACAGAGACCCAGTACTTC	CAWSVGGTETQYF
-	TRBV5-1	TRBJ2-2	-	TGCGCCAGCAGCGGAGAGGCCGGGGAGCTGTTTTTT	CASSGEAGELFF
-	TRBV15	TRBJ1-5	-	TGTGCCACCAGCAGAGTCTTAATGGGGGGGATGATCAATCAGCCCCAGCATTTT	CATSRVLMGGMINQPQHF
-	TRBV7-2	TRBJ2-7	-	TGTGCCAGCAGCTTATCGCCCAACGGTGGGGGGGCGGTCCTATACGAGCAGTACTTC	CASSLSPNGGGAVLYEQYF
few	TRBV5-1	TRBJ2-1	-	TGCGCCAGCAGCCTGGAGGGGAATGAGCAGTTCTTC	CASSLEGNEQFF
-	TRBV4-1	TRBJ1-3	-	TGCGCCAGCAGCCAGAGAGACAGCTCTGGAAACACCATATATTTT	CASSQRDSSGNTIYF
once	TRBV6-5	TRBJ2-7	TRBD2	TGTGCCAGCAGGACTAGCGGGAGTGCTGTCGCCGAGCAGTACTTC	CASRTSGSAVAEQYF
-	TRBV27	TRBJ1-1	-	TGTGCCAGCAGTTTAACAGGGTTCTCGAACACTGAAGCTTTCTTT	CASSLTGFSNTEAFF
-	TRBV6-2/TRBV6-3	TRBJ2-1	-	TGTGCCAGCAGTTACCGCGGAGGTACCAATGAGCAGTTCTTC	CASSYRGGTNEQFF
-	TRBV30	TRBJ1-2	-	TGTGCCTGGGATTCAGGGCTGGTCACTGGAAACTATGGCTACACCTTC	CAWDSGLVTGNYGYTF
-	TRBV18	TRBJ1-6	TRBD1	TGTGCCAGCTCACGAGCCGGGACAGAAGGTTCACCCCTCCACTTT	CASSRAGTEGSPLHF